What follows is one T cell receptor beta chain and its context. Its antigen is as yet unknown. Trimming removed 2 bases at V and 10 bases at J, with 15 bases between. The CDR3 has 15 amino acids. CDR1 MNHNS and CDR2 SASEGT come from the germline V gene. With survey level as its setting, the immunoSEQ assay was v3.0. Produced via immunoSEQ multiplex PCR; TCRdb's table is partial and in-frame only. The table shows 25,000 to 35,000 clones, with 95% occurring only once. The data stem from a study of long-term antiretroviral therapy in people with HIV. Study outcomes and limitations: Repertoires from HIV showed CDR3 length ranges narrower than those of controls.

The V and J genes are TRBV6-1 and TRBJ1-6, with D uncertain. This sequence was found in a man in his fifties or sixties with HIV. The specimen comprised unsorted PBMCs, sampled 5.3 years after starting antiretroviral therapy. The CDR3 nucleotides are TGTGCCAGCAGTGAAAGGACGCCAACGAAATCACCCCTCCACTTT. Protein product: CASSERTPTKSPLHF.